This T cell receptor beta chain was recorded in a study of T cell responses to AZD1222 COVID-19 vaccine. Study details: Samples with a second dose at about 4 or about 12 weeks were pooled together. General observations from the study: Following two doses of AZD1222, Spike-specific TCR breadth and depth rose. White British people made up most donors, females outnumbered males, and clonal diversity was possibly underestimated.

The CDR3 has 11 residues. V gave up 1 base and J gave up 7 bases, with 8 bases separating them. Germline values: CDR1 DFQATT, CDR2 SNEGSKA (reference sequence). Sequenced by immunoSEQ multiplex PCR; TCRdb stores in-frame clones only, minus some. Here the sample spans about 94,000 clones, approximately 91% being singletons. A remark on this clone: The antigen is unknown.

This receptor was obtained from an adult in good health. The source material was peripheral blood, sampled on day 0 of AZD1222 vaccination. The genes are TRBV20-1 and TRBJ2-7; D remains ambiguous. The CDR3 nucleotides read TGCAGTGCTAGAGTGGTGGGGGAGCAGTACTTC. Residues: CSARVVGEQYF.